One and the same sample provided the 2 T cell receptor beta chains below, sequenced in a study of CD8+ T cells in alopecia areata. Extraction and reverse transcription of RNA yielded cDNA as the sequencing template. Method: immunoSEQ multiplex PCR; TCRdb's copy keeps in-frame clones and lacks some. Of under 150,000 clones in the sample, about four fifths are singletons; the top ten hold 20% to 30%. As to treatment: oral pan-JAK inhibitor, 5-10 mg twice daily. The sequences come from CD8+ T cells sorted from blood, collected at week 4, from a patient treated with tofacitinib. The receptors here all came from a human donor with alopecia areata.

This sequence joins TRBV30 and TRBJ2-1, with D perhaps matching TRBD2 (6 bases). This CDR3 region has 13 residues. V shed 3 bases and J shed 8 bases, with 14 bases lying between them. Germline V lookup: CDR1 GTSNPN, CDR2 SVGIG (reference sequence). In DNA form, the CDR3 reads TGTGCCTGGAGGCGGGGCCCCACGGATGAGCAGTTCTTC. It encodes CAWRRGPTDEQFF. The complete variable domain, with remaining parts taken from reference TRBV30 and TRBJ2-1, reads SQTIHQWPATLVQPVGSPLSLECTVEGTSNPNLYWYRQAAGRGLQLLFYSVGIGQISSEVPQNLSASRPQDRQFILSSKKLLLSDSGFYLCAWRRGPTDEQFFGPGTRLTVL.

The DNA for the CDR3 is TGCGCCAGCAGCTTTTACAGGGAATCGAGTAATGAGCAGTTCTTC. Translating gives CASSFYRESSNEQFF. The chain employs TRBV5-1 and TRBJ2-1, with D tentatively TRBD1 (6 bases). Trimming shortened V by 2 bases and J by 7 bases, and 16 bases separated the two germline ends. From germline, CDR1 is SGHRS and CDR2 YFSETQ. The CDR3 is 15 residues long.